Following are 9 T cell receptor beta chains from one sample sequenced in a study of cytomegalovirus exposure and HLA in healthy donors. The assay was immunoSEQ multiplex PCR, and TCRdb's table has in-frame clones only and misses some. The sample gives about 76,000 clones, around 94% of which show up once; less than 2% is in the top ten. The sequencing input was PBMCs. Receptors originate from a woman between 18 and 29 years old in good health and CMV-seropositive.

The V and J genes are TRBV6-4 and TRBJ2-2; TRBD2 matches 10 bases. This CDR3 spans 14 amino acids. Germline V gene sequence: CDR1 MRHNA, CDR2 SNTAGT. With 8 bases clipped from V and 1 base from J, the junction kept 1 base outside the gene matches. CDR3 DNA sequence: TGTGCCAGCCAGCGGGAGGGGAACACCGGGGAGCTGTTTTTT. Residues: CASQREGNTGELFF.

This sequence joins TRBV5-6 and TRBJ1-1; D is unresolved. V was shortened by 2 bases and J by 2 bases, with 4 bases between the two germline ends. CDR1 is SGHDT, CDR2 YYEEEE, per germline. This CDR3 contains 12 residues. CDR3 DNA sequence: TGTGCCAGCAGCTTCTCTAACACTGAAGCTTTCTTT. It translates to CASSFSNTEAFF.

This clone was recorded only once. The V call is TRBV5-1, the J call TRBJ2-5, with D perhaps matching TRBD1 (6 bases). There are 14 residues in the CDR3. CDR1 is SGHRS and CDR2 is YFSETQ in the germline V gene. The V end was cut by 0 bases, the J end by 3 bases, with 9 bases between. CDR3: CASSLGGGEETQYF. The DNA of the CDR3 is TGCGCCAGCAGCTTGGGAGGGGGAGAAGAGACCCAGTACTTC.

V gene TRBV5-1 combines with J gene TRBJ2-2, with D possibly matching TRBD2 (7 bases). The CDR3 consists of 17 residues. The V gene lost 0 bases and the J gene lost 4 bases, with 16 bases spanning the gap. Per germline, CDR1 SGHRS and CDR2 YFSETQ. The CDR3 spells CASSLEWGGGVTGELFF. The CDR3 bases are TGCGCCAGCAGCTTGGAATGGGGGGGCGGAGTCACCGGGGAGCTGTTTTTT. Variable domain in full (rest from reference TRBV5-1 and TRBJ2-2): KAGVTQTPRYLIKTRGQQVTLSCSPISGHRSVSWYQQTPGQGLQFLFEYFSETQRNKGNFPGRFSGRQFSNSRSEMNVSTLELGDSALYLCASSLEWGGGVTGELFFGEGSRLTVL.

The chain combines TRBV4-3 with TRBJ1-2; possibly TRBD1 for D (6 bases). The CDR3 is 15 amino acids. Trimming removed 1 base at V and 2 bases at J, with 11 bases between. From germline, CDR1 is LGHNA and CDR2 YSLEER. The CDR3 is CASSQALTGNYGYTF. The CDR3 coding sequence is TGCGCCAGCAGCCAAGCCCTAACAGGGAACTATGGCTACACCTTC.

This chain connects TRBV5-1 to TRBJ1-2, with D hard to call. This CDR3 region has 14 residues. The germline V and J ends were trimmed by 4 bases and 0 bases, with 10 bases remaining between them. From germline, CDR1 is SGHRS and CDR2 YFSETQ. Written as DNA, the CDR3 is TGCGCCAGCAGCCTTTTCGGGACTAACTATGGCTACACCTTC. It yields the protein CASSLFGTNYGYTF. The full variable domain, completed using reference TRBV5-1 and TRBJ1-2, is KAGVTQTPRYLIKTRGQQVTLSCSPISGHRSVSWYQQTPGQGLQFLFEYFSETQRNKGNFPGRFSGRQFSNSRSEMNVSTLELGDSALYLCASSLFGTNYGYTFGSGTRLTVV.

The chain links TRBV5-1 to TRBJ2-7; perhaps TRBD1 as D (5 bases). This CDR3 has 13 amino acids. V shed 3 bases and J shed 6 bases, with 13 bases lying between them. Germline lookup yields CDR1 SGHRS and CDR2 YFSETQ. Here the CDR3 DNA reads TGCGCCAGCAGCTCCGACGGGCAGGGCGAGCAGTACTTC. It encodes CASSSDGQGEQYF.

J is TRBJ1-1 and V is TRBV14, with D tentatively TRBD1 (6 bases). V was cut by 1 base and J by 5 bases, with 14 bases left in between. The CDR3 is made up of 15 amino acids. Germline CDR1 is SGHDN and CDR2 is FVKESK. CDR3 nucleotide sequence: TGTGCCAGCAGCCAAGGTCTGGGGGCTCGGACTGAAGCTTTCTTT. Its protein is CASSQGLGARTEAFF.

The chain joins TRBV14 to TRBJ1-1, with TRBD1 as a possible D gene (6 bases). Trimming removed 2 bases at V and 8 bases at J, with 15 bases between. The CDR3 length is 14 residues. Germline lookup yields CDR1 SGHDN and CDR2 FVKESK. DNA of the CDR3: TGTGCCAGCAGCCAATCGAGGGGGGGCGGAGAAGCTTTCTTT. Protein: CASSQSRGGGEAFF.